The 9 T cell receptor beta chains presented below share a single source sample, sequenced in a study of T cells after posttransplantation cyclophosphamide. Cells defined as naive were viable CD3+CD4+ or CD3+CD8+ and CCR7+CD45RA+CD45RO-CD95-CD27+CD28+. The repertoire was sequenced with immunoSEQ multiplex PCR; TCRdb's copy has only in-frame clones and lacks some. There are under 20,000 clones in the sample; 94% occur only once, and approximately 0.25% lies in the top ten. Sequencing was performed on naive CD4+ T cells sorted from blood. Receptor source: a woman aged 50 to 65 in good health and a related stem cell transplant donor.

The chain combines TRBV9 with TRBJ1-2; D is ambiguous. Germline lookup yields CDR1 SGDLS and CDR2 YYNGEE. The V and J ends lost 0 bases and 0 bases respectively, with 12 bases between them. The CDR3 has 16 amino acids. The CDR3, as DNA: TGTGCCAGCAGCGTAGGGTTGGGAGCGTCTAACTATGGCTACACCTTC. This sequence encodes CASSVGLGASNYGYTF.

The chain couples TRBV11-1 to TRBJ2-1, with TRBD2 identical over 11 bases. V lost 5 bases to trimming and J lost 3 bases; unmatched junction nucleotides: 12. Germline lookup yields CDR1 SGHAT and CDR2 FQDESV (reference sequence). CDR3 length equals 18 residues. CDR3 sequence: CASSQGRAGLAVYNEQFF. DNA for the CDR3: TGTGCCAGCAGCCAGGGGCGTGCGGGACTAGCGGTCTACAATGAGCAGTTCTTC.

The chain combines TRBV5-4 with TRBJ2-1; 9 nucleotides line up with TRBD1. Losses at the gene ends were 6 bases for V and 9 bases for J; bases not matched to a gene: 16. Germline V gene lookup returns CDR1 SGHNT and CDR2 YYREEE (reference sequence). The CDR3 sequence is 16 residues long. The CDR3 sequence is CASKWGGQGKAGEQFF. As DNA, the CDR3 is TGTGCCAGCAAGTGGGGAGGACAGGGGAAGGCTGGTGAGCAGTTCTTC.

The chain has TRBV14 and TRBJ2-7, with D perhaps matching TRBD2 (5 bases). Trimming left V 3 bases short and J 4 bases short, with 19 bases between. The CDR3 runs to 16 residues. CDR1 is SGHDN and CDR2 is FVKESK in the germline V gene. CDR3 amino acids: CASSQLRASLPYEQYF. DNA for the CDR3: TGTGCCAGCAGCCAGCTTAGGGCTAGCCTCCCGTACGAGCAGTACTTC.

This sequence joins TRBV18 and TRBJ1-3; D unresolved. Germline CDR1 reads KGHSH; CDR2 reads LQKENI. The CDR3 loop spans 16 amino acids. V was pared by 3 bases and J by 8 bases, with 20 bases between. The DNA of the CDR3 is TGTGCCAGCTCACCCCCCAGAACCTCTTCCCCAGACACCATATATTTT. This encodes CASSPPRTSSPDTIYF. The full variable domain, completed using reference TRBV18 and TRBJ1-3, is NAGVMQNPRHLVRRRGQEARLRCSPMKGHSHVYWYRQLPEEGLKFMVYLQKENIIDESGMPKERFSAEFPKEGPSILRIQQVVRGDSAAYFCASSPPRTSSPDTIYFGEGSWLTVV.

The rearrangement links TRBV5-1 to TRBJ1-1, with D tentatively TRBD1 (5 bases). V was cut by 4 bases and J by 1 base, with 14 bases left in between. This CDR3 spans 15 amino acids. Germline CDR1 reads SGHRS; CDR2 reads YFSETQ. This CDR3 reads CASSPLGQGNTEAFF. CDR3 sequence (DNA): TGCGCCAGCAGCCCCCTAGGGCAGGGGAACACTGAAGCTTTCTTT.

The count of this clone is one. This rearrangement joins TRBV9 to TRBJ2-1, with unresolved D. Germline loops: CDR1 SGDLS, CDR2 YYNGEE. Trimming took off 2 bases at V and 0 bases at J, with 12 bases between the two ends. CDR3 length: 16 amino acids. The CDR3 DNA reads as TGTGCCAGCAGCGTTCGGCGGTCCTCCTCCTACAATGAGCAGTTCTTC. Its protein product is CASSVRRSSSYNEQFF.

The CDR3 region is CASSEAEWGGGANTEAFF. The CDR3 DNA reads as TGTGCCAGCAGTGAAGCAGAATGGGGCGGGGGGGCGAACACTGAAGCTTTCTTT. The chain has TRBV6-1 and TRBJ1-1; TRBD1 is a possible D gene (6 bases). Per germline, CDR1 MNHNS and CDR2 SASEGT. The V end lost 0 bases, the J end lost 1 base, and 18 bases lay between the germline ends. The length of the CDR3 is 18 residues.

The chain uses TRBV7-8 and TRBJ1-2, with unresolved D. The V end lost 3 bases, the J end lost 5 bases, and 10 bases lay between the germline ends. Germline loops: CDR1 SGHVS, CDR2 FQNEAQ. The CDR3 loop spans 13 amino acids. The CDR3, as DNA: TGTGCCAGCAGCTTTGGTTCCGGGTATGGCTACACCTTC. Translated, it gives CASSFGSGYGYTF. Complete variable domain (other parts from reference TRBV7-8 and TRBJ1-2): GAGVSQSPRYKVAKRGQDVALRCDPISGHVSLFWYQQALGQGPEFLTYFQNEAQLDKSGLPSDRFFAERPEGSVSTLKIQRTQQEDSAVYLCASSFGSGYGYTFGSGTRLTVV.